This T cell receptor (beta chain) was profiled in a study of cytomegalovirus exposure and HLA in healthy donors. The PCR had 60 Vbeta and 13 Jbeta primers. Measured with immunoSEQ multiplex PCR; TCRdb has only the in-frame clones, and not every one. Among fewer than 300,000 clones listed, roughly 88% were seen once. This CDR3 contains 14 residues. Trimming took off 6 bases at V and 4 bases at J, with 14 bases between the two ends. Germline loops: CDR1 MNHEY, CDR2 SVGAGI. This sequence originates from a man aged 35 to 55 in good health and CMV-seropositive. The rearrangement uses TRBV6-5 and TRBJ2-3; D possibly corresponds to TRBD2 (5 bases). The sequenced sample consisted of PBMCs. The CDR3 coding sequence is TGTGCCAGCAGGCCATCTAGCTACGCAGATACGCAGTATTTT. Its protein product is CASRPSSYADTQYF.